A selection of T cell receptor beta chains follows, all from one sample in a study of human thymus T cells. TCRdb's copy holds only in-frame clones and misses some; the assay was immunoSEQ multiplex PCR. The sample contains some 80,000 clones, roughly 97% of which appear only once. The sample taken for sequencing was thymus tissue. All receptors derive from a boy less than two years old with a congenital heart defect but otherwise immunologically healthy. CDR3s include the opening cysteine and the closing phenylalanine or tryptophan. Each record gives: CDR3 length, D gene, J gene, clone size, V gene, CDR3 DNA, CDR3 protein. D genes are given only for firm matches. Only some rows state a clone size, as once, few, many or a class for expanded clones.

length: 16; D: -; J: TRBJ1-2; size: -; V: TRBV5-1; DNA: TGCGCCAGCAGCTCCATCTCCCATACCCAGGGGAGGGGCTACACCTTC; CDR3: CASSSISHTQGRGYTF
length: 15; D: -; J: TRBJ2-7; size: -; V: TRBV10-3; DNA: TGTGCCATCAGTGAGTCGGGGGAGCCACTCCTACGAGGGGACTTC; CDR3: CAISESGEPLLRGDF
length: 16; D: -; J: TRBJ2-6; size: -; V: TRBV7-2; DNA: TGTGCCAGCAGCTTAGAGGAATTCTCTGGGGCCAACGTCCTGACTTTC; CDR3: CASSLEEFSGANVLTF
length: 13; D: TRBD1; J: TRBJ2-7; size: -; V: TRBV5-1; DNA: TGCGCCAGCAGCGACCGGGACAGCTACGAGCAGTACTTC; CDR3: CASSDRDSYEQYF
length: 12; D: -; J: TRBJ2-5; size: -; V: TRBV5-4; DNA: TGTGCCAGCAGCCGCGATCAAGAGACCCAGTACTTC; CDR3: CASSRDQETQYF
length: 14; D: -; J: TRBJ1-1; size: -; V: TRBV11-2; DNA: TGTGCCAGCAGCTTAGATCTGGTGATCAAGGAAGCTTTCTTT; CDR3: CASSLDLVIKEAFF
length: 15; D: -; J: TRBJ1-1; size: -; V: TRBV7-9; DNA: TGTGCCAGCAGCTTAGCGCAAGGGGTTTTCAATGAAGCTTTCTTT; CDR3: CASSLAQGVFNEAFF
length: 15; D: -; J: TRBJ1-4; size: -; V: TRBV5-1; DNA: TGCGCCAGCAGCAGAGACGGCAGGGTTAAGGAAAAACTGTTTTTT; CDR3: CASSRDGRVKEKLFF
length: 19; D: TRBD2; J: TRBJ2-1; size: -; V: TRBV7-6; DNA: TGTGCCAGCAGCTCGCTAGAAAGTGATAGCGGGGGATCCTACAATGAGCAGTTCTTC; CDR3: CASSSLESDSGGSYNEQFF
length: 17; D: TRBD1; J: TRBJ2-1; size: -; V: TRBV5-4; DNA: TGTGCCAGCAGCTTGAGAAGCATGGACAGGTTAAACAATGAGCAGTTCTTC; CDR3: CASSLRSMDRLNNEQFF
length: 15; D: TRBD2; J: TRBJ2-1; size: -; V: TRBV25-1; DNA: TGTGCCAGGGGGACTAGCGGGACGGCCTACAATGAGCAGTTCTTC; CDR3: CARGTSGTAYNEQFF
length: 14; D: -; J: TRBJ1-5; size: -; V: TRBV2; DNA: TGTGCCAGCAGTGAAGGTCATAGCAATCAGCCCCAGCATTTT; CDR3: CASSEGHSNQPQHF
length: 18; D: -; J: TRBJ2-4; size: -; V: TRBV28; DNA: TGTGCCAGCAGTTTAGACTACGGAGGGGGAGTACCCAAAAACATTCAGTACTTC; CDR3: CASSLDYGGGVPKNIQYF
length: 13; D: -; J: TRBJ2-5; size: -; V: TRBV7-2; DNA: TGTGCCAGCAGCCCAAGGTCTGGAGAGACCCAGTACTTC; CDR3: CASSPRSGETQYF
length: 19; D: -; J: TRBJ1-5; size: -; V: TRBV23-1; DNA: TGCGCCAGCAGTCAATGTTTAAGATGGGGTCAACAGATCAATCAGCCCCAGCATTTT; CDR3: CASSQCLRWGQQINQPQHF
length: 20; D: TRBD1; J: TRBJ2-2; size: -; V: TRBV13; DNA: TGTGCCAGCAGCTTACTCACCCGTAGGGTAAAAACAGGGGACCCCGGGGAGCTGTTTTTT; CDR3: CASSLLTRRVKTGDPGELFF
length: 16; D: TRBD2; J: TRBJ2-7; size: -; V: TRBV28; DNA: TGTGCCAGCAGTTTTTGCCCTAGCGGGAGTCAGTACGAGCAGTACTTC; CDR3: CASSFCPSGSQYEQYF
length: 15; D: TRBD2; J: TRBJ2-1; size: -; V: TRBV27; DNA: TGTGCCAGCAGTTTAGGGACTAGCGGTGATCATGGGCAGTTCTTC; CDR3: CASSLGTSGDHGQFF
length: 15; D: -; J: TRBJ1-1; size: -; V: TRBV4-3; DNA: TGCGCCAGCAGCCCTTACAGGGAGATGAACACTGAAGCTTTCTTT; CDR3: CASSPYREMNTEAFF
length: 13; D: -; J: TRBJ2-1; size: -; V: TRBV19; DNA: TGTGCCAGTAGTGGATCTTGGTACAATGAGCAGTTCTTC; CDR3: CASSGSWYNEQFF
length: 12; D: -; J: TRBJ2-5; size: -; V: TRBV7-2; DNA: TGTGCCAGCAGCTGGGGCAGAGAGACCCAGTACTTC; CDR3: CASSWGRETQYF
length: 14; D: -; J: TRBJ2-7; size: -; V: TRBV6-1; DNA: TGTGCCAGCAGGGCCTCTCAGTGGGGCTACGAGCAGTACTTC; CDR3: CASRASQWGYEQYF
length: 15; D: TRBD1; J: TRBJ1-2; size: -; V: TRBV10-2; DNA: TGCGCCAGCAGTGATCCGGGACAGGGGGGGGGTGGCTACACCTTC; CDR3: CASSDPGQGGGGYTF
length: 14; D: -; J: TRBJ1-4; size: -; V: TRBV4-2; DNA: TGTGCCAGCAAAGGCGGCAGTTTACCTGAAAAACTGTTTTTT; CDR3: CASKGGSLPEKLFF
length: 15; D: TRBD2; J: TRBJ2-1; size: -; V: TRBV2; DNA: TGTGCCAGCAGGGGGACTAGCGGGACCGATGGTGAGCAGTTCTTC; CDR3: CASRGTSGTDGEQFF
length: 14; D: TRBD2; J: TRBJ2-7; size: once; V: TRBV9; DNA: TGTGCCAGCAGCGTAGGCCCGGGACTAAAACGCCAGTACTTC; CDR3: CASSVGPGLKRQYF
length: 13; D: TRBD1; J: TRBJ1-6; size: few; V: TRBV10-3; DNA: TGTGCCACGCGACAGGGGCATAATTCACCCCTCCACTTT; CDR3: CATRQGHNSPLHF
length: 13; D: TRBD1; J: TRBJ1-2; size: -; V: TRBV18; DNA: TGTGCCAGCTCACCCGACAGGGACTATGGCTACACCTTC; CDR3: CASSPDRDYGYTF
length: 18; D: -; J: TRBJ2-2; size: -; V: TRBV4-3; DNA: TGCGCCAGCAGCCAAGAACCGGGATTCCACGCGAACACCGGGGAGCTGTTTTTT; CDR3: CASSQEPGFHANTGELFF
length: 14; D: -; J: TRBJ2-7; size: -; V: TRBV5-4; DNA: TGTGCCCCTCGTCCCCGGGTGAGCTCCTACGAGCAGTACTTC; CDR3: CAPRPRVSSYEQYF
length: 16; D: TRBD1; J: TRBJ2-3; size: -; V: TRBV29-1; DNA: TGCAGCGTTGAAGCGGTACAGGGGGATTGCACAGATACGCAGTATTTT; CDR3: CSVEAVQGDCTDTQYF
length: 16; D: TRBD1; J: TRBJ1-6; size: -; V: TRBV4-1; DNA: TGCGCCAGCAGCCAAGATGACGGGACAGGGTATTCACCCCTCCACTTT; CDR3: CASSQDDGTGYSPLHF
length: 15; D: -; J: TRBJ1-1; size: -; V: TRBV13; DNA: TGTGCCAGCAGCTTAGGCACAGAGGCGAACACTGAAGCTTTCTTT; CDR3: CASSLGTEANTEAFF
length: 12; D: TRBD1; J: TRBJ2-7; size: -; V: TRBV5-8; DNA: TGTGCCAGCAGCTTTAGAAGGGACAGTCCGTACTTC; CDR3: CASSFRRDSPYF
length: 16; D: -; J: TRBJ2-7; size: -; V: TRBV4-1; DNA: TGCGCCAGCAGCCAATCTGTCACCACTCCTCCCCCCGAGCAGTACTTC; CDR3: CASSQSVTTPPPEQYF
length: 11; D: -; J: TRBJ2-4; size: -; V: TRBV9; DNA: TGTGCCAGCAGCCCTAGAAACATTCAGTACTTC; CDR3: CASSPRNIQYF
length: 20; D: TRBD1; J: TRBJ2-4; size: -; V: TRBV19; DNA: TGTGCCAGTAGTGTCCAACCGGGACAGGGATATTTCGGGACCAAAAACATTCAGTACTTC; CDR3: CASSVQPGQGYFGTKNIQYF
length: 14; D: TRBD1; J: TRBJ2-5; size: -; V: TRBV28; DNA: TGTGCCAGCAGTCCCCGGGACAGGGAGGGGACCCAGTACTTC; CDR3: CASSPRDREGTQYF
length: 16; D: TRBD1; J: TRBJ2-3; size: -; V: TRBV5-1; DNA: TGCGCCAGCAGCTACCGAACCGGACAGGGGAGAGATACGCAGTATTTT; CDR3: CASSYRTGQGRDTQYF
length: 16; D: -; J: TRBJ2-5; size: -; V: TRBV5-1; DNA: TGCGCCAGCAGTCCCCTTCCCCCCCCGGGCCAAGAGACCCAGTACTTC; CDR3: CASSPLPPPGQETQYF
length: 14; D: TRBD1; J: TRBJ1-5; size: few; V: TRBV6-1; DNA: TGTGCCAGCAGTTGGCGGACAGGGAATCAGCCCCAGCATTTT; CDR3: CASSWRTGNQPQHF
length: 17; D: TRBD2; J: TRBJ2-7; size: -; V: TRBV14; DNA: TGTGCCAGCAGCCAGCTCCTTCTAGCGGGAGGGCCCTACGAGCAGTACTTC; CDR3: CASSQLLLAGGPYEQYF
length: 17; D: TRBD1; J: TRBJ2-6; size: -; V: TRBV2; DNA: TGTGCCAGCAGCCCCGGGACAGGGGGCGCTGGGGCCAACGTCCTGACTTTC; CDR3: CASSPGTGGAGANVLTF
length: 13; D: -; J: TRBJ2-5; size: -; V: TRBV6-5; DNA: TGTGCCAGCACCGAGGGGGGAGGAGGGACCCAGTACTTC; CDR3: CASTEGGGGTQYF
length: 18; D: TRBD1; J: TRBJ1-1; size: -; V: TRBV10-3; DNA: TGTGCGGCGGGGTGGGTCCAAAGCCATAAAGGACAGGGCACTGAAGCTTTCTTT; CDR3: CAAGWVQSHKGQGTEAFF
length: 14; D: TRBD2; J: TRBJ2-7; size: -; V: TRBV5-1; DNA: TGCGCCAGCAACCCTCATAGCGGGGGTTACGAGCAGTACTTC; CDR3: CASNPHSGGYEQYF
length: 17; D: -; J: TRBJ1-2; size: -; V: TRBV7-2; DNA: TGTGCCAGCAGCCCAGGGCGGATTTTGCCACCTCTTTATGGCTACACCTTC; CDR3: CASSPGRILPPLYGYTF
length: 16; D: -; J: TRBJ2-5; size: -; V: TRBV19; DNA: TGTGCCAGTAGTCATTGGTCTTTCTCGGATCAAGAGACCCAGTACTTC; CDR3: CASSHWSFSDQETQYF
length: 18; D: TRBD1; J: TRBJ2-5; size: -; V: TRBV5-1; DNA: TGCGCCAGCAGCTTCCGGGACAGGGGTTCGGGGAAAAGAGAGACCCAGTACTTC; CDR3: CASSFRDRGSGKRETQYF
length: 16; D: -; J: TRBJ1-1; size: -; V: TRBV12-2; DNA: TGTGCAAGTCGCTCCACCGGTACAGGGGGCTACACTGAAGCTTTCTTT; CDR3: CASRSTGTGGYTEAFF
length: 18; D: TRBD2; J: TRBJ2-7; size: -; V: TRBV4-2; DNA: TGTGCCAGCAGCCAAGCCCGTTGGCTAGCGGGTTGGACCTACGAGCAGTACTTC; CDR3: CASSQARWLAGWTYEQYF
length: 14; D: TRBD1; J: TRBJ2-7; size: once; V: TRBV10-3; DNA: TGTGCCGTAAAAACAGGGGGTTTCTCCTACGAGCAGTACTTC; CDR3: CAVKTGGFSYEQYF
length: 12; D: -; J: TRBJ2-7; size: once; V: TRBV6-1; DNA: TGTGCCAGCAGTGTGGCGAATACGGAGCAGTACTTC; CDR3: CASSVANTEQYF
length: 13; D: -; J: TRBJ1-1; size: -; V: TRBV4-1; DNA: TGCGCCAGCAGCCCCCAGTTGAACACTGAAGCTTTCTTT; CDR3: CASSPQLNTEAFF
length: 14; D: -; J: TRBJ2-1; size: once; V: TRBV15; DNA: TGTGCCACCAGCAGAGATCCCCGATACAATGAGCAGTTCTTC; CDR3: CATSRDPRYNEQFF
length: 14; D: -; J: TRBJ2-1; size: -; V: TRBV18; DNA: TGTGCCAGCTCACCACGGGGCTTCAACAATGAGCAGTTCTTC; CDR3: CASSPRGFNNEQFF
length: 14; D: TRBD1; J: TRBJ1-2; size: -; V: TRBV9; DNA: TGTGCCAGCAGCGTCCTGACAGGGGGCGCTGGCTACACCTTC; CDR3: CASSVLTGGAGYTF